This T cell receptor (beta chain) was sequenced during a study of T-cell reconstitution after alpha-beta-depleted transplantation in children. Unique molecular identifiers tagged the TCRbeta library. One entry per CDR3 protein results from TCRdb running MiXCR on the PCR reads. Of more than 150,000 distinct CDR3 sequences listed, 13% to 15% are singletons. The specimen comprised PBMCs from the stem cell graft donor, sampled from the stem cell graft. The sequence derives from a human donor who donated a stem cell graft to a child with acute lymphoblastic leukemia.

The CDR3 region is CASSRGLAGGPFSEQFF. CDR3 coding DNA: TGTGCCAGCAGTAGGGGACTAGCGGGAGGGCCTTTTAGTGAGCAGTTCTTC. The rearrangement uses TRBV6-2 or TRBV6-3 and TRBJ2-1; TRBD2 matches 16 bases. The germline gives CDR1 MNHEY, CDR2 SVGEGT. There are 17 residues in the CDR3. With V trimmed by 5 bases and J by 9 bases, 10 bases remained unmatched.